The 32 T cell receptor beta chains below come from one sample, sequenced in a study of early T cells in non-severe SARS-CoV-2 infection (dated by TCRdb to the early 2020s). Library prep was done by 5' RACE. The reads were generated on a NextSeq 500. TCRdb passed the public sequencing reads through fastp at Q25 and MiXCR, retaining productive beta sequences. Rows are unified per CDR3 protein, each entry keeping the most common DNA and genes. This sample holds some 51,000 distinct CDR3 sequences; under 15% were observed only once. About a tenth of the sample rests with the top ten. The material sequenced was whole blood, taken at baseline. Every receptor here comes from an adult who was a healthcare worker with PCR-confirmed SARS-CoV-2 infection or an uninfected control (not recorded which).

This clonotype was seen at least ten times. The V call is TRBV28, the J call TRBJ2-7, with TRBD1 matching 7 bases. The germline V gene encodes CDR1 MDHEN and CDR2 SYDVKM. J was trimmed by 3 bases and V by 5 bases; bases with no gene match: 10. The CDR3 spans 15 residues. CDR3 bases: TGTGCCAGCAGTACGGACAGGCTCTCTAACTACGAGCAGTACTTC. As protein: CASSTDRLSNYEQYF.

The chain recombines TRBV18 with TRBJ1-1; D is unresolved. The germline gives CDR1 KGHSH, CDR2 LQKENI. Trimming removed 5 bases at V and 6 bases at J, with 10 bases between. The CDR3 loop spans 12 amino acids. CDR3 nucleotides: TGTGCCAGCTCATCAGTAATACCTGAAGCTTTCTTT. It specifies CASSSVIPEAFF.

The sample holds a few counts of this clonotype. The gene calls are TRBV5-6 and TRBJ1-1; TRBD1 might be the D (6 bases). V was cut by 3 bases and J by 4 bases, with 10 bases left in between. The CDR3 contains 13 residues. Germline V gene sequence: CDR1 SGHDT, CDR2 YYEEEE. The CDR3 DNA reads as TGTGCCAGCAGCTGGCCAGGGGTCACTGAAGCTTTCTTT. Encoded protein: CASSWPGVTEAFF.

The J gene is TRBJ1-2, the V gene TRBV12-3 or TRBV12-4; TRBD1 aligns across 9 bases. V shed 6 bases and J 6 bases; nucleotides not matched to a gene: 11. The CDR3 has 15 residues. DNA of the CDR3: TGTGCCAGCAGGGGACCGGGACAGGGTATTCATGGCTACACCTTC. It yields the protein CASRGPGQGIHGYTF.

This clonotype was picked up many times. This chain links TRBV18 with TRBJ2-4; D remains unclear. This CDR3 is 15 amino acids long. Trimming pared 0 bases from V and 0 bases from J, leaving 6 bases between. The germline V gene encodes CDR1 KGHSH and CDR2 LQKENI. This CDR3 is CASSPPYVAKNIQYF. The CDR3 coding sequence is TGTGCCAGCTCACCACCATACGTAGCCAAAAACATTCAGTACTTC.

Only a few counts were recorded for this clonotype. The chain is built from TRBV7-6 and TRBJ2-1; D perhaps matches TRBD2 (6 bases). CDR1 is SGHVS, CDR2 FNYEAQ, per germline. This CDR3 contains 14 residues. V lost 5 bases and J lost 7, with 15 bases in between. DNA for the CDR3: TGTGCCAGCAGCCCGAGGGCGGGGAGAAATGAGCAGTTCTTC. Its translation: CASSPRAGRNEQFF.

This clonotype has a handful of counts. The V gene is TRBV5-1, the J gene TRBJ2-3, with D maybe TRBD1 (6 bases). Trimming removed 7 bases at V and 2 bases at J, with 14 bases between. There are 14 residues in the CDR3. Germline values: CDR1 SGHRS, CDR2 YFSETQ. As DNA, the CDR3 is TGCGCCAGCTCCCGAGGGACAATCACAGATACGCAGTATTTT. Encoded protein: CASSRGTITDTQYF.

V and J are TRBV14 and TRBJ2-1; tentatively, D is TRBD2 (5 bases). The CDR3 is 18 residues long. Germline V gene lookup returns CDR1 SGHDN and CDR2 FVKESK. The V and J ends lost 6 bases and 6 bases respectively, with 27 bases between them. CDR3 amino acids: CASSPLTGIAPMVNEQFF. The CDR3 DNA reads TGTGCCAGCAGTCCCCTAACGGGGATAGCCCCAATGGTCAATGAGCAGTTCTTC.

This clonotype was recorded many times. V and J are TRBV11-2 and TRBJ2-7; D gene unclear. The CDR3 is made up of 15 amino acids. The germline gives CDR1 SGHAT, CDR2 FQNNGV. The ends were cut back, 1 base at V and 0 bases at J, with 10 bases in the middle. The CDR3: CASSLGALSSYEQYF. The CDR3 DNA is TGTGCCAGCAGCTTAGGGGCCTTAAGCTCCTACGAGCAGTACTTC.

This clonotype was seen a few times. The chain has TRBV28 and TRBJ1-2, with D uncertain. The CDR3 runs to 13 residues. From germline, CDR1 is MDHEN and CDR2 SYDVKM. V was cut by 4 bases and J by 7 bases, with 13 bases left in between. The CDR3 coding sequence is TGTGCCAGCAGTTCTCCCGGTGGCGGTGGCTACACCTTC. This encodes CASSSPGGGGYTF.

V and J are TRBV28 and TRBJ2-3, with 10 bases aligning to TRBD1. Germline V gene lookup returns CDR1 MDHEN and CDR2 SYDVKM. The CDR3 spans 16 residues. The ends lost 8 bases at V and 2 bases at J; junction bases unmatched: 10. This CDR3 is CASWTGGTRITDTQYF. The CDR3 bases are TGTGCCAGCTGGACAGGGGGGACCCGCATCACAGATACGCAGTATTTT. Supplemented by reference TRBV28 and TRBJ2-3, the full variable domain reads DVKVTQSSRYLVKRTGEKVFLECVQDMDHENMFWYRQDPGLGLRLIYFSYDVKMKEKGDIPEGYSVSREKKERFSLILESASTNQTSMYLCASWTGGTRITDTQYFGPGTRLTVL.

This clonotype was counted a few times. This chain joins TRBV3-1 and TRBJ2-7, with unresolved D. The germline CDR1 and CDR2 sequences are LGHDT and YNNKEL (reference sequence). CDR3 size: 13 residues. Trimming shortened V by 3 bases and J by 5 bases, and 11 bases separated the two germline ends. CDR3 protein: CASSHADGHEQYF. The CDR3 DNA sequence: TGTGCCAGCAGCCATGCGGACGGCCACGAGCAGTACTTC.

J is TRBJ1-2 and V is TRBV29-1, with D unclear. The V gene's germline CDR1 is SQVTM and CDR2 ANQGSEA. With 3 bases removed from V and 8 bases from J, the gap between germline ends came to 13 bases. This CDR3 contains 12 residues. CDR3 in DNA: TGCAGCGTTGATATTTTCGGAGCCGGCTACACCTTC. Amino acid sequence: CSVDIFGAGYTF.

Only a few counts were recorded for this clonotype. The chain has TRBV4-2 and TRBJ2-7; 7 bases fit TRBD1. The CDR3 is 15 amino acids. Germline loops: CDR1 LGHNA, CDR2 YNFKEQ. The junction had 7 bases not matched to a gene; V was cut back by 1 base and J by 4 bases. CDR3 protein: CASSQGQGGGYEQYF. The CDR3 region has the DNA TGTGCCAGCAGCCAAGGACAGGGTGGTGGGTACGAGCAGTACTTC.

This clonotype was counted at least ten times. The chain carries TRBV29-1 and TRBJ2-5, with TRBD1 matching 10 bases. Germline values: CDR1 SQVTM, CDR2 ANQGSEA. The trim removed 3 bases at V and 5 bases at J, leaving 6 bases unmatched. The CDR3 is 14 residues long. CDR3 DNA sequence: TGCAGCGTTGATGGGACAGGGGAATTCGAGACCCAGTACTTC. It yields the protein CSVDGTGEFETQYF. The whole variable domain, filled in from reference TRBV29-1 and TRBJ2-5, reads SAVISQKPSRDICQRGTSLTIQCQVDSQVTMMFWYRQQPGQSLTLIATANQGSEATYESGFVIDKFPISRPNLTFSTLTVSNMSPEDSSIYLCSVDGTGEFETQYFGPGTRLLVL.

This clonotype was observed a handful of times. The chain links TRBV20-1 to TRBJ2-3; D not resolved. The CDR3 runs 10 residues. From germline, CDR1 is DFQATT and CDR2 SNEGSKA (reference sequence). Trimming took off 4 bases at V and 5 bases at J, with 4 bases between the two ends. CDR3 sequence: CSANRDTQYF. The DNA for the CDR3 is TGCAGTGCTAACCGAGATACGCAGTATTTT.

This chain uses TRBV12-3 or TRBV12-4 with TRBJ2-3, with 7 bases fitting TRBD2. V shed 5 bases, J shed 0 bases, and the junction held 5 bases outside the gene matches. CDR3 length: 15 amino acids. CDR3 sequence: CASSLQAGSTDTQYF. In nucleotides, the CDR3 is TGTGCCAGCAGTCTCCAAGCGGGAAGCACAGATACGCAGTATTTT.

This clonotype was counted many times. The chain couples TRBV7-3 to TRBJ2-2, with 8 bases aligning to TRBD2. With 6 bases clipped from V and 4 bases from J, the junction kept 7 bases outside the gene matches. The germline CDR1 and CDR2 sequences are SGHTA and FQGTGA. This CDR3 has 15 residues. The CDR3 region has the DNA TGTGCCAGCAGTTCTCTAGCGGGCGGCACCGGGGAGCTGTTTTTT. Its protein product is CASSSLAGGTGELFF.

The table lists this clonotype with many counts. V is TRBV3-1 and J is TRBJ1-1; the D gene is possibly TRBD1 (5 bases). Deletions cut 1 base from V and 3 bases from J, with 12 bases between. Germline lookup yields CDR1 LGHDT and CDR2 YNNKEL (reference sequence). This CDR3 contains 15 residues. This CDR3 is CASSQGAGKDTEAFF. The CDR3, as DNA: TGTGCCAGCAGCCAAGGGGCAGGGAAAGACACTGAAGCTTTCTTT. Based on the CDR3 plus reference TRBV3-1 and TRBJ1-1, the full variable domain is DTAVSQTPKYLVTQMGNDKSIKCEQNLGHDTMYWYKQDSKKFLKIMFSYNNKELIINETVPNRFSPKSPDKAHLNLHINSLELGDSAVYFCASSQGAGKDTEAFFGQGTRLTVV.

The chain links TRBV12-3 or TRBV12-4 to TRBJ2-5, with 9 nucleotides matching TRBD2. The CDR3 length is 15 residues. Trimming took 4 bases from V and 5 from J; bases not matched to a gene: 8. For the CDR3, the DNA is TGTGCCAGCAGTTCACCCGGGACTAGCTCCGAGACCCAGTACTTC. Its protein is CASSSPGTSSETQYF.

This clonotype came up a few times. The J gene is TRBJ1-5, the V gene TRBV19, with 12 bases identical to TRBD1. Germline CDR1 LNHDA, CDR2 SQIVND (reference sequence). This CDR3 region has 15 residues. V lost 8 bases and J lost 1; bases outside the gene matches: 3. The CDR3 region has the DNA TGTGCCAGTTCCGGGACAGGGGGCAGCAATCAGCCCCAGCATTTT. Its protein is CASSGTGGSNQPQHF.

The chain recombines TRBV6-2 or TRBV6-3 with TRBJ1-5; TRBD1 aligns across 7 bases. The germline V gene encodes CDR1 MNHEY and CDR2 SVGEGT. J gave up 4 bases and V 7 bases, and 7 bases lay outside the gene matches. CDR3 length equals 14 residues. The DNA of the CDR3 is TGTGCCAGCAATACCGGGACAGAGAATCAGCCCCAGCATTTT. Its translation is CASNTGTENQPQHF.

There are a few counts of this clonotype. J is TRBJ1-1 and V is TRBV7-9; D is uncertain. The CDR3 length is 12 residues. CDR1 SEHNR and CDR2 FQNEAQ come from the germline V gene (reference sequence). Trimming stripped 5 bases from V and 3 bases from J, with 7 bases between. The CDR3 reads CASSPEDTEAFF. CDR3 coding DNA: TGTGCCAGCAGCCCAGAGGACACTGAAGCTTTCTTT.

This rearrangement joins TRBV12-3 or TRBV12-4 to TRBJ2-1; D not resolved. V lost 5 bases and J 0 bases, leaving 11 bases between the germline ends. The CDR3 extends over 15 amino acids. The CDR3 DNA sequence: TGTGCCAGCAGTCACGTTTTTAGCTCCTACAATGAGCAGTTCTTC. This codes for CASSHVFSSYNEQFF.

J is TRBJ2-1 and V is TRBV27, with TRBD1 as a possible D gene (6 bases). This CDR3 has 12 amino acids. The V gene's germline CDR1 is MNHEY and CDR2 SMNVEV (reference sequence). The V and J ends lost 7 bases and 3 bases respectively, with 7 bases between them. In nucleotides, the CDR3 is TGTGCCAGCAAGGGGGTCTACAATGAGCAGTTCTTC. Its protein product is CASKGVYNEQFF.

This clonotype came up many times. The genes are TRBV7-3 and TRBJ2-7; TRBD1 is a possible D gene (6 bases). Trimming took 4 bases from V and 5 from J, leaving 12 bases between them. CDR1 SGHTA and CDR2 FQGTGA come from the germline V gene. There are 13 residues in the CDR3. The CDR3 sequence is CASSSGESNEQYF. The CDR3 bases are TGTGCCAGCAGCTCAGGGGAATCCAACGAGCAGTACTTC.

This clonotype was observed many times. The chain employs TRBV10-2 and TRBJ2-1, with D perhaps matching TRBD1 (7 bases). This CDR3 has 14 residues. Germline V gene lookup returns CDR1 WSHSY and CDR2 SAAADI. The V end was cut by 3 bases, the J end by 8 bases, with 14 bases between. DNA for the CDR3: TGCGCCAGCAGTGACCACAGGGGAGGTGATGAGCAGTTCTTC. It translates to CASSDHRGGDEQFF.

This clonotype was counted between two and nine times. The J gene is TRBJ2-3, the V gene TRBV29-1; 7 bases align to TRBD2. This CDR3 has 14 amino acids. V was clipped by 7 bases and J by 5 bases; unmatched bases: 12. Germline loops: CDR1 SQVTM, CDR2 ANQGSEA. Here the CDR3 reads CSAVWDYLVDTQYF. The DNA of the CDR3 is TGCAGCGCCGTCTGGGACTACCTCGTAGATACGCAGTATTTT.

The rearrangement links TRBV7-2 to TRBJ1-1; D ambiguous. The CDR3 runs to 12 residues. Germline-derived CDR1 and CDR2 are SGHTA and FQGNSA. V was trimmed by 1 base and J by 3 bases, leaving 3 bases between them. The CDR3 loop reads CASSLGYTEAFF. In nucleotides, the CDR3 is TGTGCCAGCAGCTTAGGGTACACTGAAGCTTTCTTT.

This clonotype was recorded a few times. The chain joins TRBV20-1 to TRBJ2-1, with TRBD2 identical over 11 bases. This CDR3 contains 15 residues. Trimming took 6 bases from V and 3 from J; bases not matched to a gene: 7. Germline CDR1 is DFQATT and CDR2 is SNEGSKA (reference sequence). The CDR3 protein is CSAAQTSGIYNEQFF. CDR3 coding DNA: TGCAGTGCCGCTCAGACTAGCGGGATCTACAATGAGCAGTTCTTC.

This clonotype was observed many times. This sequence joins TRBV6-6 and TRBJ2-1, with D perhaps TRBD1 or TRBD2 (5 bases each). Trimming stripped 6 bases from V and 7 bases from J, with 16 bases between. Germline-derived CDR1 and CDR2 are MNHNY and SVGAGI (reference sequence). The CDR3 is 14 amino acids. In DNA form, the CDR3 reads TGTGCCAGCAGACCAGGGACGGGCGGGAATGAGCAGTTCTTC. Residues: CASRPGTGGNEQFF.

The chain carries TRBV20-1 and TRBJ2-7; TRBD2 matches 14 bases. Trimming removed 3 bases from V and 3 bases from J; junction bases left unmatched: 4. Germline CDR1 reads DFQATT; CDR2 reads SNEGSKA (reference sequence). This CDR3 has 15 amino acids. The CDR3 region is CSASHGTSGGYEQYF. The CDR3 nucleotides read TGCAGTGCTAGCCACGGGACTAGCGGGGGCTACGAGCAGTACTTC.